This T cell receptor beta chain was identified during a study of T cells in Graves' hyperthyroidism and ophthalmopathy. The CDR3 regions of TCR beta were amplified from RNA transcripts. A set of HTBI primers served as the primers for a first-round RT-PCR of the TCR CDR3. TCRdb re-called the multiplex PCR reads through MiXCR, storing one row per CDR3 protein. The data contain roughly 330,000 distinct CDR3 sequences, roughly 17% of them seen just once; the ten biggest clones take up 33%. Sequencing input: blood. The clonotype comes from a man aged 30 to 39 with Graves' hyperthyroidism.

For the CDR3, the DNA is TGTGCCAGCAGCTTGTGGGAAGGGTACAGGGACTCCTACAATGAGCAGTTCTTC. Its translation is CASSLWEGYRDSYNEQFF. This chain connects TRBV11-1 to TRBJ2-1; D is possibly TRBD1 (6 bases). Trimming took off 3 bases at V and 0 bases at J, with 18 bases between the two ends. Germline CDR1 SGHAT, CDR2 FQDESV (reference sequence). CDR3 length equals 18 residues.